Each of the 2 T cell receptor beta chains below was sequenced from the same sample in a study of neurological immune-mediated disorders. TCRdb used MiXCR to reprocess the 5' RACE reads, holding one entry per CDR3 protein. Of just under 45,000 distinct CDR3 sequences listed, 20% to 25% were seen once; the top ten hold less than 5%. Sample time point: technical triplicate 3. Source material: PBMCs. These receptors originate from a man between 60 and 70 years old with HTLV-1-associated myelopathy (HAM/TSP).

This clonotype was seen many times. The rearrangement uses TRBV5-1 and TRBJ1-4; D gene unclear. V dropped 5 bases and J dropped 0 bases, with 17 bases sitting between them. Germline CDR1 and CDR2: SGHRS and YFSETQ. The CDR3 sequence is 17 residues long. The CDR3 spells CASRKANSRTTNEKLFF. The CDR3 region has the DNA TGCGCCAGCAGGAAAGCCAATTCTCGAACAACTAATGAAAAACTGTTTTTT.

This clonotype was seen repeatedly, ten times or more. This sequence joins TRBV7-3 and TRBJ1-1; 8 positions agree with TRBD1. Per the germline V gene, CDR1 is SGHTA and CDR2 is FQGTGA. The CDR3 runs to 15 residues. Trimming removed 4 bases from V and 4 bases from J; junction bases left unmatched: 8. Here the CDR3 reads CASSSAGQGSTEAFF. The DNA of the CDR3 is TGTGCCAGCAGCTCGGCCGGACAGGGTTCCACTGAAGCTTTCTTT.